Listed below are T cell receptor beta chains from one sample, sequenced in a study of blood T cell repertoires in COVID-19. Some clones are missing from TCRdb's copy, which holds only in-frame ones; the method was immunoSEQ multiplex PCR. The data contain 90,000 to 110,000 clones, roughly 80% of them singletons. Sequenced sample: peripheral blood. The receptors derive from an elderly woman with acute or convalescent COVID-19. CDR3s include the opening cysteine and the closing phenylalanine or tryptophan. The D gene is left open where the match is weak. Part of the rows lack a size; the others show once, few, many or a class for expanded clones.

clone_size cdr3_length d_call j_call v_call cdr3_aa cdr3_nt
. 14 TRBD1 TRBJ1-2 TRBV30 CACLYGQGVNGYTF TGTGCCTGCTTATATGGACAGGGCGTAAATGGCTACACCTTC
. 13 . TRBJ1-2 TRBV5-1 CASSLDINYGYTF TGCGCCAGCAGCCTCGACATTAACTATGGCTACACCTTC
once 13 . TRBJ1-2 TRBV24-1 CATSDLADYGYTF TGTGCCACCAGTGATTTGGCGGACTATGGCTACACCTTC
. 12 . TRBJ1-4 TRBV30 CAWSVRGEKLFF TGTGCCTGGAGTGTACGGGGAGAAAAACTGTTTTTT
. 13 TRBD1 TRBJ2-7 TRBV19 CASSPDRAYEQYF TGTGCCAGTAGTCCGGACAGGGCCTACGAGCAGTACTTC
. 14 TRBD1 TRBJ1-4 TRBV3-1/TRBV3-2 CASSPDRGREKLFF TGTGCCAGCAGCCCGGACAGGGGAAGAGAAAAACTGTTTTTT
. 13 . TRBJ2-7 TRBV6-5 CASRLTSSYEQYF TGTGCCAGCAGGTTGACTAGTTCCTACGAGCAGTACTTC
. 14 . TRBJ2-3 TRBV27 CASSLGQDTDTQYF TGTGCCAGCAGTTTGGGGCAGGACACAGATACGCAGTATTTT
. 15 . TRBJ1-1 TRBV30 CAWSAQGLLFVGAFF TGTGCCTGGAGTGCACAGGGATTGTTATTCGTTGGAGCTTTCTTT
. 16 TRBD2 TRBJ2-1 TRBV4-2 CASSQASSGAYNEQFF TGTGCCAGCAGCCAAGCGTCTAGCGGAGCCTACAATGAGCAGTTCTTC
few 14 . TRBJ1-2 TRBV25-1 CASSPRGDTLRYTF TGTGCCAGCAGTCCCAGAGGAGATACCTTGCGCTACACCTTC
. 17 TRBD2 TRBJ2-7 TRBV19 CASSTGLAGVFPYEQYF TGTGCCAGTAGTACGGGACTAGCGGGAGTCTTTCCCTACGAGCAGTACTTC
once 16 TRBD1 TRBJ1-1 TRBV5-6 CASSVRDRATNTEAFF TGTGCCAGCAGCGTCCGGGACAGGGCGACTAACACTGAAGCTTTCTTT
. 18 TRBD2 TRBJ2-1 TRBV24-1 CATSDTTSGRIHYNEQFF TGTGCCACCAGTGATACTACTAGCGGGAGGATTCACTACAATGAGCAGTTCTTC
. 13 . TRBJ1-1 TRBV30 CAWSAQAGTEAFF TGTGCCTGGAGCGCACAAGCCGGGACTGAAGCTTTCTTT
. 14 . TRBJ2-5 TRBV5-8 CASSLSGGQETQYF TGTGCCAGCAGCTTATCAGGGGGGCAAGAGACCCAGTACTTC
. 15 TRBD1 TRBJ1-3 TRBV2 CASSEDRGGGNTIYF TGTGCCAGCAGTGAAGACAGGGGTGGTGGAAACACCATATATTTT
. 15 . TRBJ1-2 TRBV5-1 CASSLALGAQDGYTF TGCGCCAGCAGCTTGGCCCTGGGGGCGCAAGATGGCTACACCTTC
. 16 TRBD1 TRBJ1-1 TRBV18 CASSQSHTGGENEAFF TGTGCCAGCTCACAATCTCACACAGGGGGCGAAAATGAAGCTTTCTTT
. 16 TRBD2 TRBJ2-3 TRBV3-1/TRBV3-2 CASSQYLAGEGDTQYF TGTGCCAGCAGCCAATACCTAGCGGGAGAAGGAGATACGCAGTATTTT
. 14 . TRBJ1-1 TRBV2 CASNRRGVDTEAFF TGTGCCAGCAATCGGCGGGGAGTGGACACTGAAGCTTTCTTT
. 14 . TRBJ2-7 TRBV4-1 CASSQDGDIFGQYF TGCGCCAGCAGCCAAGATGGGGACATTTTCGGGCAGTACTTC
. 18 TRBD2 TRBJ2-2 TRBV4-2 CASSQVPGLAGGAGELFF TGTGCCAGCAGCCAAGTCCCGGGACTAGCGGGAGGGGCCGGGGAGCTGTTTTTT
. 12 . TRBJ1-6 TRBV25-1 CASSRGNSPLHF TGTGCCAGCAGTAGGGGGAATTCACCCCTCCACTTT
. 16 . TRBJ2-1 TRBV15 CATSRGRGFSYNEQFF TGTGCCACCAGCAGAGGAAGGGGATTCTCCTACAATGAGCAGTTCTTC
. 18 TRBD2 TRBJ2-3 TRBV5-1 CASRLPASSGGGTDTQYF TGCGCCAGCAGACTTCCAGCATCTAGCGGGGGTGGCACAGATACGCAGTATTTT
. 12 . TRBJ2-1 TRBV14 CASSHSSYEQFF TGTGCCAGCAGCCACTCGAGCTATGAGCAGTTCTTC
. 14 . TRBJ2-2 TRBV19 CASSIAGVTGELFF TGTGCCAGTAGTATAGCAGGGGTGACCGGGGAGCTGTTTTTT
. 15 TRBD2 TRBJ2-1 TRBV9 CASSGTSGRARKQFF TGTGCCAGCAGCGGCACTAGCGGGAGGGCGAGGAAGCAGTTCTTC
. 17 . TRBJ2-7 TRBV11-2 CASSLMSRQASWGEQYF TGTGCCAGCAGCTTAATGTCCCGACAGGCGTCCTGGGGAGAGCAGTACTTC
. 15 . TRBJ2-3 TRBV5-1 CASSLDVASTDTQYF TGCGCCAGCAGCTTGGACGTGGCTAGCACAGATACGCAGTATTTT
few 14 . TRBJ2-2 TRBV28 CASSLRGFTGELFF TGTGCCAGCAGTCTTCGAGGCTTCACCGGGGAGCTGTTTTTT
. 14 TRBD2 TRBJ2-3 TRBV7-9 CASSSSGEGDTQYF TGTGCCAGCAGCTCTAGCGGGGAGGGAGATACGCAGTATTTT
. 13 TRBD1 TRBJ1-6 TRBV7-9 CASSDRGENSLHF TGTGCCAGCTCGGACAGGGGAGAAAATTCCCTCCACTTT
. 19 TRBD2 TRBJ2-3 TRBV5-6 CASSRGLAGGSPSTDTQYF TGTGCCAGCAGCAGGGGACTAGCGGGAGGGAGCCCTAGCACAGATACGCAGTATTTT
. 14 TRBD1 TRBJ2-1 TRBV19 CASSISRQGNEQFF TGTGCCAGTAGTATATCTCGACAGGGCAATGAGCAGTTCTTC
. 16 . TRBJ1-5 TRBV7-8 CASSDIAPVSNQPQHF TGTGCCAGCAGTGATATCGCCCCGGTATCCAATCAGCCCCAGCATTTT